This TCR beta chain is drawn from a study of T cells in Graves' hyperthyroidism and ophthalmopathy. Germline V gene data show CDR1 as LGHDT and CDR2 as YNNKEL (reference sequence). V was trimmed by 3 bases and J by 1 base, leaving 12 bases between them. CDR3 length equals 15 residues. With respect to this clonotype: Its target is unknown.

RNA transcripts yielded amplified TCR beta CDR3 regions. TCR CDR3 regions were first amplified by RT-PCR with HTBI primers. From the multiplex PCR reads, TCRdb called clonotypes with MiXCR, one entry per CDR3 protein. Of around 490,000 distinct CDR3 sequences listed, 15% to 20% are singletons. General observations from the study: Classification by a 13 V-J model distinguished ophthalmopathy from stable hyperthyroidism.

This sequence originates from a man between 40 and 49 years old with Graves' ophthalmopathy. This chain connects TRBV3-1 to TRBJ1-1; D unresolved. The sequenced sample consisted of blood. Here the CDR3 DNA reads TGTGCCAGCAGCCAGACGGTCGCGGGGAACACTGAAGCTTTCTTT. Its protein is CASSQTVAGNTEAFF.